This TCR beta chain was documented in a study of shared clonotypes between healthy human individuals. Regarding the study as a whole: Sampling was confined to blood; repertoires within tissues likely differ.

Germline CDR1 and CDR2: SGHRS and YFSETQ. This CDR3 has 14 amino acids. Trimming removed 5 bases from V and 3 bases from J, with 14 bases in between. Some clones are missing from TCRdb's copy, which holds only in-frame ones; the method was immunoSEQ multiplex PCR. Altogether millions of clones are present, just over 90% being singletons, with the ten largest covering around 0.14%. A note on this clone: As yet, its antigen is unknown.

The J gene is TRBJ1-1, the V gene TRBV5-1, with D tentatively TRBD1 (6 bases). This receptor was identified in a man younger than 35 in good health. The sequenced sample consisted of naive CD4+ T cells sorted from blood. The subset: CD45RA+ positively selected. CDR3 amino acids: CASRTWGADTEAFF. CDR3 DNA: TGCGCCAGCAGGACTTGGGGGGCGGACACTGAAGCTTTCTTT.